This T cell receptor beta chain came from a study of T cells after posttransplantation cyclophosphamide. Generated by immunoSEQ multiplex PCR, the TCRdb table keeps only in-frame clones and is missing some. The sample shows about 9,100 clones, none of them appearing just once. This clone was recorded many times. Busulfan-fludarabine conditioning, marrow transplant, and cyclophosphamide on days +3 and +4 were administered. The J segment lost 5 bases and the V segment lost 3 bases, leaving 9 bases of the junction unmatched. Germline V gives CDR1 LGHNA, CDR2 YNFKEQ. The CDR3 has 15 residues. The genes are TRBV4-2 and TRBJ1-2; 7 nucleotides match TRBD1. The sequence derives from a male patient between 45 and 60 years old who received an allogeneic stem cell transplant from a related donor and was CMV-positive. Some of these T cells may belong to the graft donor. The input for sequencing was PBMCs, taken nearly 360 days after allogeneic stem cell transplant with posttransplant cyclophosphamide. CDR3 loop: CASSQGRRGIYGYTF. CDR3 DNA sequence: TGTGCCAGCAGCCAGGGGCGCAGGGGGATTTATGGCTACACCTTC.